These 17 T cell receptor beta chains share one sample of origin, sequenced in a study of cytomegalovirus exposure and HLA in healthy donors. The PCR employed 60 Vbeta primers together with 13 Jbeta primers. Some clones are missing from TCRdb's copy, which holds only in-frame ones; the method was immunoSEQ multiplex PCR. The sample consists of over 150,000 clones, around 81% of them appearing once. Input material: PBMCs. These receptor sequences come from a woman in her thirties in good health and CMV-seronegative.

The J gene is TRBJ1-2, the V gene TRBV23-1, with 9 nucleotides matching TRBD1. TRBV23-1 qualifies as an ORF whose function is uncertain. The CDR3 runs to 23 residues. The ends lost 2 bases at V and 6 bases at J; junction bases unmatched: 31. CDR3 coding DNA: TGCGCCAGCAGTCAAACGGTTCGACCGGGACAGGGCCAGCAGACCTACGCAGAGGATGGCTACACCTTC. This gives the protein CASSQTVRPGQGQQTYAEDGYTF.

The chain employs TRBV28 and TRBJ1-3; 8 bases are shared with TRBD1. V shed 2 bases and J 4 bases; nucleotides not matched to a gene: 7. The CDR3 totals 16 residues. Germline values: CDR1 MDHEN, CDR2 SYDVKM. CDR3 sequence (DNA): TGTGCCAGCAGTTTAGGGCAGGGGGCGCAGGGAAACACCATATATTTT. Its protein is CASSLGQGAQGNTIYF.

The chain uses TRBV19 and TRBJ2-5, with D perhaps TRBD2 (6 bases). The CDR3 runs 14 residues. The V and J ends lost 3 bases and 5 bases respectively, with 13 bases between them. Germline V gene lookup returns CDR1 LNHDA and CDR2 SQIVND (reference sequence). CDR3 amino acids: CASSIWEARETQYF. The DNA of the CDR3 is TGTGCCAGTAGTATCTGGGAGGCCCGGGAGACCCAGTACTTC.

CDR3 residues: CASSLVYATSGYEQYF. The CDR3 nucleotides read TGTGCCAGCAGCTTAGTGTACGCGACTAGCGGGTACGAGCAGTACTTC. V is TRBV7-9 and J is TRBJ2-7; 10 nucleotides match TRBD2. The CDR3 spans 16 residues. J lost 4 bases, V lost 1 base, and 7 bases had no gene match. Germline V CDR1 and CDR2: SEHNR, FQNEAQ (reference sequence).

The gene calls are TRBV27 and TRBJ2-5; tentative D call: TRBD1 (5 bases). Germline assignment: CDR1 MNHEY and CDR2 SMNVEV (reference sequence). Trimming removed 5 bases at V and 2 bases at J, with 15 bases between. This CDR3 is 15 amino acids long. CDR3 residues: CASSAIRTSQETQYF. CDR3 sequence (DNA): TGTGCCAGCAGTGCCATTAGGACATCACAAGAGACCCAGTACTTC.

The chain has TRBV29-1 and TRBJ2-5, with TRBD2 as a possible D gene (5 bases). CDR3 size: 13 residues. The germline CDR1 and CDR2 sequences are SQVTM and ANQGSEA. The CDR3 here is CIPGEHIGETQYF. As DNA, the CDR3 is TGCATCCCCGGGGAGCACATTGGAGAGACCCAGTACTTC.

The genes are TRBV19 and TRBJ2-2, with D perhaps TRBD2 (6 bases). V shed 5 bases and J shed 1 base, with 14 bases lying between them. This CDR3 comprises 16 residues. CDR1 is LNHDA and CDR2 is SQIVND in the germline V gene (reference sequence). CDR3 loop: CASSLGGRENTGELFF. In DNA form, the CDR3 reads TGTGCCAGTAGTCTGGGTGGGCGGGAGAACACCGGGGAGCTGTTTTTT.

The gene calls are TRBV2 and TRBJ2-1, with TRBD2 matching over 11 bases. V dropped 3 bases and J dropped 3; count of bases not matched to a gene: 10. The CDR3 runs 18 residues. In germline, CDR1 is SNHLY, CDR2 FYNNEI. CDR3 bases: TGTGCCAGCAGTGATTCCCCGTCTAGCGGGGGGTTCTACAATGAGCAGTTCTTC. Protein product: CASSDSPSSGGFYNEQFF.

V usage is TRBV29-1 and J usage is TRBJ2-5; 7 bases agree with TRBD2. This CDR3 region has 16 residues. Germline loops: CDR1 SQVTM, CDR2 ANQGSEA. Trimming took 3 bases from V and 2 from J; bases not matched to a gene: 12. As DNA, the CDR3 is TGCAGCGTTGATGGTCTGCGGGGGTACAATCAAGAGACCCAGTACTTC. Translating gives CSVDGLRGYNQETQYF.

The chain joins TRBV6-1 to TRBJ2-7, with TRBD1 identical over 9 bases. The length of the CDR3 is 15 residues. Germline V gives CDR1 MNHNS, CDR2 SASEGT. Unmatched junction bases numbered 6, after V lost 6 bases and J lost 0 bases. The CDR3 DNA reads TGTGCCAGCAGAAGGGGGGACAGGGACTCCTACGAGCAGTACTTC. It specifies CASRRGDRDSYEQYF.

The V call is TRBV19, the J call TRBJ2-7; D unresolved. Germline V gives CDR1 LNHDA, CDR2 SQIVND (reference sequence). V was pared by 8 bases and J by 3 bases, with 17 bases between. This CDR3 comprises 14 residues. For the CDR3, the DNA is TGTGCCAGTTCTTACCGGGTCAACGACTACGAGCAGTACTTC. Residues: CASSYRVNDYEQYF.

This clone was seen a handful of times. The chain is built from TRBV28 and TRBJ1-6; D is uncertain. V lost 5 bases, J lost 3 bases, and 11 bases lay in between. Per the germline V gene, CDR1 is MDHEN and CDR2 is SYDVKM. The CDR3 covers 15 residues. In DNA, the CDR3 is TGTGCCAGCAGTGAGGAGAACTACTATAATTCACCCCTCCACTTT. Its protein is CASSEENYYNSPLHF.

This rearrangement joins TRBV6-1 to TRBJ2-3; the match to TRBD1 covers 8 bases. Per the germline V gene, CDR1 is MNHNS and CDR2 is SASEGT. The CDR3 loop spans 15 amino acids. Trimming at V came to 6 bases and at J to 1 base, leaving 6 bases not matched to a gene. The DNA of the CDR3 is TGTGCCAGCAGACTCCCGGGACAGGGCACAGATACGCAGTATTTT. This gives the protein CASRLPGQGTDTQYF.

This clone has only one observation. The V call is TRBV5-6, the J call TRBJ2-1; 9 bases agree with TRBD1. The CDR3 has 14 residues. Unmatched junction bases numbered 1, after V lost 4 bases and J lost 2 bases. The V gene's germline CDR1 is SGHDT and CDR2 YYEEEE. CDR3 sequence: CASSRDRAYNEQFF. The CDR3 region has the DNA TGTGCCAGCAGCCGGGACAGGGCCTACAATGAGCAGTTCTTC.

This chain uses TRBV4-1 with TRBJ1-5; TRBD1 might be the D (5 bases). Germline loops: CDR1 MGHRA, CDR2 YSYEKL. CDR3 length equals 16 residues. Trimming took off 1 base at V and 5 bases at J, with 15 bases between the two ends. CDR3 nucleotide sequence: TGCGCCAGCAGCCAAGTACAAGGGGTTGTTGATCAGCCCCAGCATTTT. Residues: CASSQVQGVVDQPQHF.

The chain couples TRBV6-5 to TRBJ2-3; no definite D call. This CDR3 has 15 amino acids. Deletions cut 2 bases from V and 0 bases from J, with 9 bases between. The germline V gene encodes CDR1 MNHEY and CDR2 SVGAGI. The CDR3: CASSYSTPSTDTQYF. The CDR3 DNA reads as TGTGCCAGCAGTTACAGTACACCTAGCACAGATACGCAGTATTTT.

This clone came up a few times. The rearrangement joins TRBV27 to TRBJ2-7; TRBD2 aligns across 10 bases. The length of the CDR3 is 14 residues. The trim removed 8 bases at V and 5 bases at J, leaving 9 bases unmatched. Germline CDR1 MNHEY, CDR2 SMNVEV (reference sequence). The CDR3 nucleotides read TGTGCCAGCGCCAAGCGGGAGGGCCTGAACGAGCAGTACTTC. Protein product: CASAKREGLNEQYF.